This T cell receptor beta chain was profiled in a study of T cell repertoires in cytomegalovirus infection. CDR1 is SGHVS, CDR2 FNYEAQ, per germline. V lost 5 bases, J lost 0 bases, and 17 bases lay in between. The CDR3 is 16 amino acids. TCRdb processed the reads anew with MiXCR; each CDR3 protein has one entry. The sample includes about 920,000 distinct CDR3 sequences, approximately 33% of them seen just once. This clonotype came up a few times. The target antigen is unknown. The source material was cultured CD8+ T cells from PBMCs, sampled from culture after CMV antigen stimulation. The receptor was derived from a human donor in good health (CMV status not recorded). Some clones in this sample may be carry-over from other donors' samples. The gene calls are TRBV7-6 and TRBJ2-7, with D possibly TRBD1 on 6 matching bases. The CDR3 DNA is TGTGCCAGCAGCACACGGGACACCTCGAGCTCCTACGAGCAGTACTTC. Its protein product is CASSTRDTSSSYEQYF.